Shown below are 5 T cell receptor beta chains from a single sample sequenced in a study of T cell changes during pregnancy in multiple sclerosis. Produced via immunoSEQ multiplex PCR; TCRdb's table is partial and in-frame only. The data show under 95,000 clones, with around 94% seen just once and roughly 0.93% held by the top ten. Source: peripheral blood, taken in the second trimester of pregnancy. These receptors originate from a female donor in good health, enrolled as a control in a pregnancy study.

The chain combines TRBV5-1 with TRBJ2-7; 9 positions match TRBD2. CDR1 and CDR2 (germline): SGHRS, YFSETQ. The CDR3 is 17 amino acids. The V and J ends lost 4 bases and 3 bases, in that order; junction bases with no gene match: 14. The CDR3 loop is CASSPTPRLADLYEQYF. The CDR3 bases are TGCGCCAGCAGCCCGACCCCCCGACTAGCGGACCTCTACGAGCAGTACTTC.

This chain links TRBV27 with TRBJ2-1, with D perhaps TRBD2 (6 bases). The CDR3 has 16 amino acids. V was trimmed by 10 bases and J by 6 bases, leaving 25 bases between them. Germline loops: CDR1 MNHEY, CDR2 SMNVEV (reference sequence). The CDR3: CATSPLLTGVSNEQFF. The CDR3 DNA follows: TGTGCCACATCACCTCTATTGACGGGAGTGTCCAATGAGCAGTTCTTC.

The chain carries TRBV5-6 and TRBJ2-7; 8 nucleotides align to TRBD1. The V and J ends lost 1 base and 7 bases, in that order; junction bases with no gene match: 4. The CDR3 has 13 residues. CDR1 is SGHDT, CDR2 YYEEEE, per germline. CDR3 region: CASSLQGAEEQYF. The CDR3 region has the DNA TGTGCCAGCAGCTTGCAGGGGGCGGAAGAGCAGTACTTC.

This chain joins TRBV28 and TRBJ2-6; possibly TRBD1 for D (5 bases). Germline V lookup: CDR1 MDHEN, CDR2 SYDVKM. This CDR3 is 17 amino acids long. The ends were cut back, 8 bases at V and 2 bases at J, with 19 bases in the middle. CDR3 protein: CASGWPQGGAGANVLTF. The CDR3 nucleotides are TGTGCCAGCGGTTGGCCCCAGGGTGGAGCTGGGGCCAACGTCCTGACTTTC.

V usage is TRBV15 and J usage is TRBJ2-7; D may be TRBD1 (5 bases). Germline V gene sequence: CDR1 LNHNV, CDR2 YYDKDF (reference sequence). Trimming shortened V by 6 bases and J by 6 bases, and 15 bases separated the two germline ends. This CDR3 has 13 residues. The CDR3 DNA is TGTGCCACCAGTAATCGGCAGGGTGGCGAGCAGTACTTC. Protein sequence: CATSNRQGGEQYF.